These 11 T cell receptor beta chains came from one sample sequenced in a study of T cell changes during pregnancy in multiple sclerosis. Sequencing was performed with immunoSEQ multiplex PCR; in TCRdb, only in-frame clones are kept and a portion is missing. In the table there are about 25,000 clones, roughly 86% of which are singletons. This material consisted of CD8+ T cells from peripheral blood mononuclear cells, taken in the first trimester of pregnancy. Receptors were obtained from a female donor in good health, enrolled as a control in a pregnancy study.

The gene calls are TRBV6-1 and TRBJ2-7; D may be TRBD1 (6 bases). V was shortened by 6 bases and J by 5 bases, with 17 bases between the two germline ends. The CDR3 is made up of 14 amino acids. Germline V lookup: CDR1 MNHNS, CDR2 SASEGT. The CDR3 sequence is CASREQGILHEQYF. For the CDR3, the DNA is TGTGCCAGCAGGGAACAGGGAATCCTCCACGAGCAGTACTTC.

The chain is built from TRBV18 and TRBJ2-7; TRBD1 matches 8 bases. CDR1 is KGHSH, CDR2 LQKENI, per germline. V dropped 2 bases and J dropped 5; count of bases not matched to a gene: 11. The CDR3 loop spans 16 amino acids. The CDR3 loop is CASSPIPSDRAHEQYF. DNA for the CDR3: TGTGCCAGCTCACCAATCCCCTCGGACAGGGCCCACGAGCAGTACTTC.

The gene calls are TRBV10-3 and TRBJ1-2, with 10 bases lining up with TRBD1. Per germline, CDR1 ENHRY and CDR2 SYGVKD. This CDR3 contains 14 residues. The V segment lost 10 bases and the J segment 6 bases; nucleotides outside the gene matches: 11. CDR3 in amino acids: CATQRQGAVDGYTF. The CDR3, as DNA: TGTGCCACCCAAAGACAGGGGGCTGTGGATGGCTACACCTTC.

This chain uses TRBV6-5 with TRBJ1-6; D not resolved. Germline loops: CDR1 MNHEY, CDR2 SVGAGI. The CDR3 extends over 12 amino acids. Trimming shortened V by 5 bases and J by 10 bases, and 9 bases separated the two germline ends. CDR3 region: CASSPTPSPLHF. In DNA, the CDR3 is TGTGCCAGCAGTCCGACACCCTCACCCCTCCACTTT.

This clone was seen just once. V gene TRBV5-6 combines with J gene TRBJ1-5; unclear D gene. This CDR3 is built from 12 residues. Trimming left V 4 bases short and J 4 bases short, with 6 bases between. Per germline, CDR1 SGHDT and CDR2 YYEEEE. CDR3 bases: TGTGCCAGCAGCCGAGAGAATCAGCCCCAGCATTTT. Translated: CASSRENQPQHF.

The chain uses TRBV10-3 and TRBJ2-1; TRBD2 matches at 10 bases. Germline CDR1 and CDR2: ENHRY and SYGVKD. The CDR3 runs 16 residues. The trim removed 7 bases at V and 5 bases at J, leaving 11 bases unmatched. CDR3 sequence reads: CAITGLAGGLNNEQFF. DNA for the CDR3: TGTGCCATCACGGGCTTAGCGGGAGGCCTTAACAATGAGCAGTTCTTC.

The chain combines TRBV9 with TRBJ2-3; TRBD2 agrees at 7 bases. V lost 3 bases to trimming and J lost 5 bases; unmatched junction nucleotides: 15. Per the germline V gene, CDR1 is SGDLS and CDR2 is YYNGEE. This CDR3 has 17 amino acids. DNA of the CDR3: TGTGCCAGCAGCGAGCCCGGGGAGGGAGGAGGGGAAGATACGCAGTATTTT. Amino acid sequence: CASSEPGEGGGEDTQYF.

The V call is TRBV6-5, the J call TRBJ2-1; 7 bases are shared with TRBD1. V shed 5 bases, J shed 6 bases, and the junction held 10 bases outside the gene matches. Germline loops: CDR1 MNHEY, CDR2 SVGAGI. CDR3 length: 15 amino acids. The CDR3 protein is CASSKGTVNTNEQFF. The CDR3 DNA is TGTGCCAGCAGTAAAGGGACAGTGAACACCAATGAGCAGTTCTTC.

The chain employs TRBV18 and TRBJ2-7, with TRBD1 matching over 9 bases. Germline V gene lookup returns CDR1 KGHSH and CDR2 LQKENI. V lost 3 bases and J lost 6; bases outside the gene matches: 6. The CDR3 has 14 amino acids. Here the CDR3 reads CASSPGQGVGEQYF. CDR3 DNA sequence: TGTGCCAGCTCACCGGGACAGGGAGTTGGCGAGCAGTACTTC.

This clone appeared a single time. The rearrangement joins TRBV9 to TRBJ2-5; D possibly corresponds to TRBD2 (6 bases). The DNA matches TRBJ2-7 better at its end, which makes the J call doubtful. The CDR3 totals 15 residues. Germline values: CDR1 SGDLS, CDR2 YYNGEE. The CDR3 coding sequence is TGTGCCAGCAGCAGAACCGGGACTGGGACCTACGAGCAGTACTTC. Residues: CASSRTGTGTYEQYF.

This chain connects TRBV6-4 to TRBJ2-2; 7 bases fit TRBD1. The length of the CDR3 is 14 residues. V was clipped by 6 bases and J by 6 bases; unmatched bases: 7. Germline CDR1 and CDR2: MRHNA and SNTAGT. CDR3 residues: CASSDGQVAGELFF. The CDR3 nucleotides are TGTGCCAGCAGCGACGGACAGGTCGCCGGGGAGCTGTTTTTT.